This T cell receptor beta chain was sequenced during a study of T cells in Graves' hyperthyroidism and ophthalmopathy. Trimming took off 5 bases at V and 4 bases at J, with 19 bases between the two ends. Germline V gene data show CDR1 as SGHAT and CDR2 as FQNNGV. This CDR3 spans 16 amino acids. This clonotype was seen repeatedly, ten times or more. The antigen remains undetermined. Amplified regions were TCR beta CDR3 sequences from RNA transcripts. First-round RT-PCR of the TCR CDR3 relied on the HTBI primer set. TCRdb used MiXCR to reprocess the multiplex PCR reads, holding one entry per CDR3 protein. The sample holds approximately 330,000 distinct CDR3 sequences, 18% seen once. The study's findings and limits: Ophthalmopathy and stable hyperthyroidism were separated by a 13 V-J model. Ophthalmopathy was model-predicted a median about 7.1 months pre-onset. In blood, most of the thyroid clonotypes expanded above 0.001 were also present.

The J gene is TRBJ2-3, the V gene TRBV11-2; D may be TRBD1 (5 bases). Sequencing was performed on blood. The clonotype comes from a woman between 45 and 60 years old with Graves' hyperthyroidism. This CDR3 reads CASSQVGQGMADTQYF. Written as DNA, the CDR3 is TGTGCCAGCAGCCAGGTGGGGCAGGGTATGGCAGATACGCAGTATTTT.